Below, 25 T cell receptor beta chains from the same sample are listed, as sequenced in a study of early T cells in non-severe SARS-CoV-2 infection. MiXCR was run by TCRdb on the 5' RACE reads, yielding one entry per CDR3 protein. The top ten hold roughly 2.5% of the sample, which has about 53,000 distinct CDR3 sequences, roughly 12% seen once. The sequencing here drew on whole blood, taken at baseline. The receptor set was obtained from an adult who was a healthcare worker with PCR-confirmed SARS-CoV-2 infection or an uninfected control (not recorded which).

The chain employs TRBV18 and TRBJ1-4, with D possibly TRBD1 on 6 matching bases. The V end was cut by 8 bases, the J end by 10 bases, with 23 bases between. Germline V lookup: CDR1 KGHSH, CDR2 LQKENI. CDR3 size: 15 residues. CDR3 region: CASRGTATTGGKLFF. The CDR3 DNA reads as TGTGCCAGCAGGGGGACCGCGACGACAGGTGGAAAACTGTTTTTT. The full variable domain, in which reference TRBV18 and TRBJ1-4 provide the parts outside the CDR3, is NAGVMQNPRHLVRRRGQEARLRCSPMKGHSHVYWYRQLPEEGLKFMVYLQKENIIDESGMPKERFSAEFPKEGPSILRIQQVVRGDSAAYFCASRGTATTGGKLFFGSGTQLSVL.

The J gene is TRBJ1-1, the V gene TRBV20-1; 7 bases are a match to TRBD1. The CDR3 totals 13 residues. V lost 6 bases, J lost 4 bases, and 8 bases stayed unmatched. From germline, CDR1 is DFQATT and CDR2 SNEGSKA (reference sequence). CDR3 in amino acids: CSARTGPGTEAFF. The CDR3 DNA is TGCAGTGCACGGACAGGCCCGGGCACTGAAGCTTTCTTT.

This clonotype occurred many times. This rearrangement joins TRBV7-2 to TRBJ2-3; tentative D call: TRBD1 (6 bases). Germline V gene sequence: CDR1 SGHTA, CDR2 FQGNSA. CDR3 length: 14 residues. Deletions cut 5 bases from V and 1 base from J, with 10 bases between. The DNA of the CDR3 is TGTGCCAGCAGCAACAACAGGGGCACAGATACGCAGTATTTT. It specifies CASSNNRGTDTQYF.

This clonotype occurred a few times. This chain uses TRBV28 with TRBJ1-5; a weak D match, TRBD1 (6 bases). CDR3 length: 15 residues. Germline assignment: CDR1 MDHEN and CDR2 SYDVKM. Trimming pared 5 bases from V and 9 bases from J, leaving 20 bases between. The CDR3 DNA follows: TGTGCCAGCAGTACTTCCTCGGGGGCTTTGAGGCCCCAGCATTTT. It codes for CASSTSSGALRPQHF. Looking up the rest from reference TRBV28 and TRBJ1-5 gives the full variable domain: DVKVTQSSRYLVKRTGEKVFLECVQDMDHENMFWYRQDPGLGLRLIYFSYDVKMKEKGDIPEGYSVSREKKERFSLILESASTNQTSMYLCASSTSSGALRPQHFGDGTRLSIL.

The chain has TRBV6-2 or TRBV6-3 and TRBJ2-5, with TRBD2 identical over 15 bases. This CDR3 has 17 amino acids. The V segment lost 6 bases and the J segment 5 bases; nucleotides outside the gene matches: 10. The germline V gene has CDR1 MNHEY and CDR2 SVGEGT. DNA for the CDR3: TGTGCCAGCAGCAAAAGGACTAGCGGGAGGGATTCGGAGACCCAGTACTTC. This encodes CASSKRTSGRDSETQYF.

This clonotype has at least ten counts. The chain couples TRBV7-9 to TRBJ2-7; D possibly corresponds to TRBD2 (5 bases). Trimming stripped 3 bases from V and 4 bases from J, with 10 bases between. The germline V gene has CDR1 SEHNR and CDR2 FQNEAQ (reference sequence). This CDR3 region has 13 residues. The CDR3 loop reads CASSLVASYEQYF. In DNA form, the CDR3 reads TGTGCCAGCAGCTTGGTAGCGTCTTACGAGCAGTACTTC.

This clonotype occurred once. The J gene is TRBJ2-7, the V gene TRBV5-6; 8 nucleotides line up with TRBD1. Trimming took 4 bases from V and 2 from J; bases not matched to a gene: 5. Germline CDR1 SGHDT, CDR2 YYEEEE. The CDR3 has 14 residues. This CDR3 reads CASSGGQATYEQYF. The CDR3 nucleotides read TGTGCCAGCAGCGGGGGACAGGCGACCTACGAGCAGTACTTC.

J is TRBJ1-1 and V is TRBV24-1; the D gene is possibly TRBD1 (6 bases). Trimming removed 4 bases at V and 0 bases at J, with 8 bases between. Germline lookup yields CDR1 KGHDR and CDR2 SFDVKD. The CDR3 runs 14 residues. As DNA, the CDR3 is TGTGCCACCAGTGAAGGGGGGTTGAACACTGAAGCTTTCTTT. Protein sequence: CATSEGGLNTEAFF.

This clonotype was observed a handful of times. The V and J genes are TRBV28 and TRBJ2-3; D is uncertain. Per germline, CDR1 MDHEN and CDR2 SYDVKM. Trimming took 6 bases from V and 3 from J, leaving 13 bases between them. The CDR3 sequence is 14 residues long. DNA for the CDR3: TGTGCCAGCAGCAAAGGACCCGGAACAGATACGCAGTATTTT. It encodes CASSKGPGTDTQYF.

CDR3 amino acids: CASSNRQGGSYEQYF. CDR3 sequence (DNA): TGTGCCAGCAGCAATCGACAGGGAGGATCCTACGAGCAGTACTTC. This sequence joins TRBV7-2 and TRBJ2-7; D is perhaps TRBD1 (7 bases). Trimming removed 5 bases at V and 1 base at J, with 15 bases between. Per the germline V gene, CDR1 is SGHTA and CDR2 is FQGNSA. The CDR3 sequence is 15 residues long.

The V gene is TRBV28, the J gene TRBJ2-4, with TRBD1 matching 9 bases. Per the germline V gene, CDR1 is MDHEN and CDR2 is SYDVKM. Trimming took 6 bases from V and 2 from J; bases not matched to a gene: 2. The CDR3 has 14 amino acids. The CDR3 nucleotides are TGTGCCAGCAGGGGACAGGGAACCAAAAACATTCAGTACTTC. Its protein product is CASRGQGTKNIQYF.

V is TRBV4-2 and J is TRBJ2-1, with TRBD2 matching over 7 bases. CDR3 size: 14 residues. Trimming took 5 bases from V and 6 from J; bases not matched to a gene: 7. The germline CDR1 and CDR2 sequences are LGHNA and YNFKEQ. CDR3 protein: CASSGTTTANEQFF. CDR3 sequence (DNA): TGTGCCAGCAGCGGGACTACCACGGCCAATGAGCAGTTCTTC.

The sample holds a few counts of this clonotype. The chain combines TRBV28 with TRBJ2-7; D possibly corresponds to TRBD1 (6 bases). Germline loops: CDR1 MDHEN, CDR2 SYDVKM. The CDR3 is 14 residues long. V lost 4 bases, J lost 2 bases, and 12 bases lay in between. This CDR3 is CASSSTGLTYEQYF. In nucleotides, the CDR3 is TGTGCCAGCAGTTCGACAGGATTGACCTACGAGCAGTACTTC.

The V and J genes are TRBV25-1 and TRBJ2-3, with D perhaps matching TRBD2 (6 bases). From germline, CDR1 is MGHDK and CDR2 SYGVNS. This CDR3 is built from 15 residues. V gave up 5 bases and J gave up 4 bases, with 16 bases separating them. The DNA for the CDR3 is TGTGCCAGCAGTAGAATCGAGGGAGGAGCAGATACGCAGTATTTT. Translated, it gives CASSRIEGGADTQYF.

In its sample, this clonotype was seen a few times. The chain has TRBV5-4 and TRBJ2-3; 11 bases map to TRBD2. The V gene's germline CDR1 is SGHNT and CDR2 YYREEE (reference sequence). The CDR3 runs 16 residues. V gave up 0 bases and J gave up 0 bases; unmatched junction bases: 0. The CDR3 is CASSLGLAGSTDTQYF. In DNA, the CDR3 is TGTGCCAGCAGCTTGGGACTAGCGGGGAGCACAGATACGCAGTATTTT. Variable domain in full (rest from reference TRBV5-4 and TRBJ2-3): ETGVTQSPTHLIKTRGQQVTLRCSSQSGHNTVSWYQQALGQGPQFIFQYYREEENGRGNFPPRFSGLQFPNYSSELNVNALELDDSALYLCASSLGLAGSTDTQYFGPGTRLTVL.

The rearrangement links TRBV6-4 to TRBJ2-1; D uncertain. The germline CDR1 and CDR2 sequences are MRHNA and SNTAGT. With 3 bases removed from V and 3 bases from J, the gap between germline ends came to 6 bases. CDR3 length equals 13 residues. CDR3 in amino acids: CASSEQLYNEQFF. The CDR3 region has the DNA TGTGCCAGCAGTGAACAGCTCTACAATGAGCAGTTCTTC.

This clonotype was seen a handful of times. The V call is TRBV10-2, the J call TRBJ2-7; tentative D call: TRBD2 (6 bases). The CDR3 runs to 14 residues. The V gene lost 6 bases and the J gene lost 3 bases, with 15 bases spanning the gap. Looked up from germline, CDR1 is WSHSY and CDR2 is SAAADI. The CDR3, as DNA: TGCGCCAGCAGCCCGTCGGGAGAAAACTACGAGCAGTACTTC. Protein product: CASSPSGENYEQYF.

The chain employs TRBV7-2 and TRBJ2-3, with D uncertain. The CDR3 length is 18 residues. Germline V gene sequence: CDR1 SGHTA, CDR2 FQGNSA. Between the trimmed V and J ends, which lost 5 bases and 3 bases, there was a span of 24 bases. CDR3 residues: CASSPGRWGSRTTDTQYF. Written as DNA, the CDR3 is TGTGCCAGCAGCCCAGGCCGATGGGGTTCTCGCACTACAGATACGCAGTATTTT.

This clonotype appeared a few times. This chain links TRBV5-8 with TRBJ2-1; D ambiguous. CDR1 is SGHTS and CDR2 is YDEGEE in the germline V gene. The CDR3 is 14 residues long. V lost 2 bases and J 5 bases, leaving 11 bases between the germline ends. CDR3 region: CASSFGPGHNEQFF. For the CDR3, the DNA is TGTGCCAGCAGCTTTGGTCCGGGCCACAATGAGCAGTTCTTC.

This clonotype qualifies as medium-sized. The V call is TRBV24-1, the J call TRBJ2-1; 11 nucleotides agree with TRBD2. CDR1 is KGHDR, CDR2 SFDVKD, per germline. The CDR3 totals 16 residues. The trim removed 5 bases at V and 4 bases at J, leaving 6 bases unmatched. DNA for the CDR3: TGTGCCACCAGTGGGGCTAGCGGGAGGCGATACAATGAGCAGTTCTTC. Amino acid sequence: CATSGASGRRYNEQFF.

This clonotype came up a few times. The genes are TRBV27 and TRBJ2-7, with 10 bases that match TRBD2. The ends lost 3 bases at V and 3 bases at J; junction bases unmatched: 8. The CDR3 is made up of 16 amino acids. Germline loops: CDR1 MNHEY, CDR2 SMNVEV (reference sequence). The CDR3 bases are TGTGCCAGCAGTTTCAATGCACTAGCGGGGCACTACGAGCAGTACTTC. It yields the protein CASSFNALAGHYEQYF.

This chain connects TRBV3-1 to TRBJ2-2; D may correspond to TRBD1 or TRBD2 (5 bases each). The CDR3 covers 14 residues. V was shortened by 8 bases and J by 1 base, with 11 bases between the two germline ends. CDR1 and CDR2 from the germline V gene are LGHDT and YNNKEL (reference sequence). DNA of the CDR3: TGTGCCAGCGCCGGGGCACAGAACACCGGGGAGCTGTTTTTT. Translating it yields CASAGAQNTGELFF. The whole variable domain, remainder taken from reference TRBV3-1 and TRBJ2-2, is DTAVSQTPKYLVTQMGNDKSIKCEQNLGHDTMYWYKQDSKKFLKIMFSYNNKELIINETVPNRFSPKSPDKAHLNLHINSLELGDSAVYFCASAGAQNTGELFFGEGSRLTVL.

This clonotype was observed many times. The genes are TRBV20-1 and TRBJ2-5; maybe TRBD2 (6 bases). This CDR3 comprises 14 residues. The V end lost 3 bases, the J end lost 2 bases, and 13 bases lay between the germline ends. Germline loops: CDR1 DFQATT, CDR2 SNEGSKA (reference sequence). For the CDR3, the DNA is TGCAGTGCTAGTCGGGCGGGGAAACAAGAGACCCAGTACTTC. This gives the protein CSASRAGKQETQYF.

J is TRBJ2-7 and V is TRBV28; D might be TRBD1 (6 bases). The V end lost 5 bases, the J end lost 2 bases, and 16 bases lay between the germline ends. Germline lookup yields CDR1 MDHEN and CDR2 SYDVKM. The CDR3 is 15 amino acids. The CDR3 loop reads CASSPPPGVTYEQYF. The CDR3 bases are TGTGCCAGCAGTCCACCCCCAGGGGTCACCTACGAGCAGTACTTC.

CDR3 loop: CASSGANRGLEAFF. DNA for the CDR3: TGTGCCAGCAGTGGGGCGAACAGGGGACTTGAAGCTTTCTTT. The chain links TRBV28 to TRBJ1-1; 7 nucleotides align to TRBD1. The germline gives CDR1 MDHEN, CDR2 SYDVKM. V lost 5 bases, J lost 7 bases, and 10 bases stayed unmatched. This CDR3 contains 14 residues.